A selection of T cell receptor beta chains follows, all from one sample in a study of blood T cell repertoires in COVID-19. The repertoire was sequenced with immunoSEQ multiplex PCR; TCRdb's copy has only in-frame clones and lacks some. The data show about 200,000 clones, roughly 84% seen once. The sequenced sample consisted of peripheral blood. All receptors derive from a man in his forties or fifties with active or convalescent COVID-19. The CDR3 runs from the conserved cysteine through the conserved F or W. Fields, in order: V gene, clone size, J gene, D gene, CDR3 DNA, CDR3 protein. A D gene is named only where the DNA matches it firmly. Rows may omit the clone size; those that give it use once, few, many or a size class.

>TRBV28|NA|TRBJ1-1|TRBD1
TGTGCCAGCAGTCTAGCGACAGGGTGGTCAGCCCAAGCTTTCTTT
CASSLATGWSAQAFF
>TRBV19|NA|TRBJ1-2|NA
TGTGCCAGTAGAGACCGGACACTCCATAACTATGGCTACACCTTC
CASRDRTLHNYGYTF
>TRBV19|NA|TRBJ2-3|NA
TGTGCCAGTAGTCCCCGGACAACTAGCACAGATACGCAGTATTTT
CASSPRTTSTDTQYF
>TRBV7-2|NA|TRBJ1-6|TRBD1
TGTGCCAGCAGCTGGGGACAGGGGATGAATTCACCCCTCCACTTT
CASSWGQGMNSPLHF
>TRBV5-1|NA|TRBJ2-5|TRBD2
TGCGCCAGCAGCTTGGGGGACTACACCCAAGAGACCCAGTACTTC
CASSLGDYTQETQYF
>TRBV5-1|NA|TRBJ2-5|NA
TGCGCCAGCACTGGGCAGGGGAGAGAGACCCAGTACTTC
CASTGQGRETQYF
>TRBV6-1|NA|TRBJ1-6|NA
TGTGCCAGCAGTGAATATCAGGGGTCTTCACCCCTCCACTTT
CASSEYQGSSPLHF
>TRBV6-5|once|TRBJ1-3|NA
TGTGCCAGCAGCCTGGGCCGGAACTCTGGAAACACCATATATTTT
CASSLGRNSGNTIYF
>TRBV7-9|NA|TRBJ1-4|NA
TGTGCCAGCAGCCCAGAGGCCCCAACTAATGAAAAACTGTTTTTT
CASSPEAPTNEKLFF
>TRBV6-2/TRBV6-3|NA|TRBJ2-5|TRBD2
TGTGCCAGCAGTTACGGGAGGGCCGCGACCCAGTACTTC
CASSYGRAATQYF
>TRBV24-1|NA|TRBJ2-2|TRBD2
TGTGCCACCAGTGATGGGACTAGCGGGGGAGACACCGGGGAGCTGTTTTTT
CATSDGTSGGDTGELFF
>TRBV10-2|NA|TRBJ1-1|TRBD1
TGCGCCAGCAGTGACCCGGGACAGGCCATTGAAGCTTTCTTT
CASSDPGQAIEAFF
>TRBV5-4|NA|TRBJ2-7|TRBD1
TGTGCCAGCAGCTCATACACAGGGGGCTCCTACGAGCAGTACTTC
CASSSYTGGSYEQYF
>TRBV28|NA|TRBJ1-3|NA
TGTGCCAGCAGTCCGGGGAGGGTTTGGATAAACACCATATATTTT
CASSPGRVWINTIYF
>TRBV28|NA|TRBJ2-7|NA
TGTGCCAGCAGTTCCCGACAGAATATCTACGAGCAGTACTTC
CASSSRQNIYEQYF
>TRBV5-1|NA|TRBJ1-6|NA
TGCGCCAGCAGCTTTGATGTGAGGCTCAATTCACCCCTCCACTTT
CASSFDVRLNSPLHF
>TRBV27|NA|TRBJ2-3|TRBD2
TGTGCCAGCAGTTTAGCGGGGGGGAGCACAGATACGCAGTATTTT
CASSLAGGSTDTQYF
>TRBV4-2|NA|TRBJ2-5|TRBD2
TGTGCCAGCAGCCCTTCCGGGGGGGCCCAAGAGACCCAGTACTTC
CASSPSGGAQETQYF
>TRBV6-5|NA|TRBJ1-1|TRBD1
TGTGCCAGCAGGGACAGGGGTGCGACTGAAGCTTTCTTT
CASRDRGATEAFF
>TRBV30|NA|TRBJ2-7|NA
TGTGCCTTACAGGAGTTTGCCTACGAGCAGTACTTC
CALQEFAYEQYF
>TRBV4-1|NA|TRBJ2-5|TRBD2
TGCGCCAGCAGCCAAGACAGCGGGGGGCTCGGGACCCAGTACTTC
CASSQDSGGLGTQYF
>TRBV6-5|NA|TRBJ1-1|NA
TGTGCCAGCAGTTTCACTCAGGGAGGGAGGGCTGAAGCTTTCTTT
CASSFTQGGRAEAFF
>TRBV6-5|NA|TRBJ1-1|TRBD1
TGTGCCAGCAGTTATGACAGGGGGAACACTGAAGCTTTCTTT
CASSYDRGNTEAFF
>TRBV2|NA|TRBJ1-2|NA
TGTGCCAGCAGTGATTATCGGGAGAACTATGGCTACACCTTC
CASSDYRENYGYTF